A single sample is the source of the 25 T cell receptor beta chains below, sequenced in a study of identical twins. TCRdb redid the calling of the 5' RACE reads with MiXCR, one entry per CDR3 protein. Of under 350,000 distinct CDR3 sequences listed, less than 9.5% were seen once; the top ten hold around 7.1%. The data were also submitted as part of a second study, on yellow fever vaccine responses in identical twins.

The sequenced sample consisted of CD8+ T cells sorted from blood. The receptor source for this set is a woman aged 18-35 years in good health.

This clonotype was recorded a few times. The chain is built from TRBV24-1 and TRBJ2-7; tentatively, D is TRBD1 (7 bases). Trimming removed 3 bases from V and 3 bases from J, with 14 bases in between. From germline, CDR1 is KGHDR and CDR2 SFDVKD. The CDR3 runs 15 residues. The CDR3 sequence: CATSDRQGSGYEQYF. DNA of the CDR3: TGTGCCACCAGTGATAGACAGGGTAGCGGCTACGAGCAGTACTTC.

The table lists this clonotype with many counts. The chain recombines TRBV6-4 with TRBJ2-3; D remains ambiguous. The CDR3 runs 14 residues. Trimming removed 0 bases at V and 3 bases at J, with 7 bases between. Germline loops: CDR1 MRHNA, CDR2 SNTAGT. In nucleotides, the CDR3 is TGTGCCAGCAGTGACTCGATGGGAACAGATACGCAGTATTTT. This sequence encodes CASSDSMGTDTQYF.

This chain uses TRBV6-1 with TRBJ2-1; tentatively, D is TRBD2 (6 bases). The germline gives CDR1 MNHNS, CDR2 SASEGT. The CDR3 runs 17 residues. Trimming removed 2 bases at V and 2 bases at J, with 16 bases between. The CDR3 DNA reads TGTGCCAGCAGTGAACGAGGGCGTAGCGGAGCCTACAATGAGCAGTTCTTC. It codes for CASSERGRSGAYNEQFF.

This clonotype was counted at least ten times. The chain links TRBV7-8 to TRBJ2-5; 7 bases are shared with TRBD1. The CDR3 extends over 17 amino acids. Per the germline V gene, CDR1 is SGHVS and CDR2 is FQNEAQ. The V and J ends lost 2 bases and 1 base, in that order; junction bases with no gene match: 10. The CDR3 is CASSLYPQTGIQETQYF. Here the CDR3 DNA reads TGTGCCAGCAGCTTATACCCCCAGACAGGGATCCAAGAGACCCAGTACTTC. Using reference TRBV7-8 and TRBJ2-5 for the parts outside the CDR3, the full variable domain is GAGVSQSPRYKVAKRGQDVALRCDPISGHVSLFWYQQALGQGPEFLTYFQNEAQLDKSGLPSDRFFAERPEGSVSTLKIQRTQQEDSAVYLCASSLYPQTGIQETQYFGPGTRLLVL.

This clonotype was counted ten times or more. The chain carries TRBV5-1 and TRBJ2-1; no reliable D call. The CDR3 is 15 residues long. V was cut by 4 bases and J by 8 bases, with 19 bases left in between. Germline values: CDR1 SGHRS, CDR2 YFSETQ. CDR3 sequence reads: CASSPYGPFGDEQFF. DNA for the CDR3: TGCGCCAGCAGCCCTTATGGCCCCTTTGGCGATGAGCAGTTCTTC.

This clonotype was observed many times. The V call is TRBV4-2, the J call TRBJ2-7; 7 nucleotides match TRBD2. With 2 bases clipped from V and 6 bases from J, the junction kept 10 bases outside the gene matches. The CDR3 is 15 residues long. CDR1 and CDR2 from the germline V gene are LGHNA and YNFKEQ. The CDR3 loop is CASSQPQAGETEQYF. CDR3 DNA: TGTGCCAGCAGCCAACCACAGGCGGGAGAGACCGAGCAGTACTTC.

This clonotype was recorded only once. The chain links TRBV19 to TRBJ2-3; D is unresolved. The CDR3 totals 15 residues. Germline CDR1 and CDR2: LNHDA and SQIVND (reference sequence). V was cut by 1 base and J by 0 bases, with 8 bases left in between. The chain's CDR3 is CASSIGSRSTDTQYF. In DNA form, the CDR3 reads TGTGCCAGTAGTATAGGTTCGCGTAGCACAGATACGCAGTATTTT.

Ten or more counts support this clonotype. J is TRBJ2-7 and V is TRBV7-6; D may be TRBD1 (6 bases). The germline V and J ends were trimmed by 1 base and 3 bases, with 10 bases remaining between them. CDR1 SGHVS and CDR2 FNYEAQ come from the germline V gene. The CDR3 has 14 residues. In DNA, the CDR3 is TGTGCCAGCAGCTTAGGCGGACAGATCTACGAGCAGTACTTC. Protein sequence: CASSLGGQIYEQYF.

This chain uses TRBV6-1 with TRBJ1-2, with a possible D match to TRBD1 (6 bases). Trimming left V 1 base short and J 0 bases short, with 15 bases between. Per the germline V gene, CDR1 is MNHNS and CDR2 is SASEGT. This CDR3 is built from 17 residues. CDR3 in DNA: TGTGCCAGCAGTGAAGGGACAGTAACTGAAGCTAACTATGGCTACACCTTC. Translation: CASSEGTVTEANYGYTF.

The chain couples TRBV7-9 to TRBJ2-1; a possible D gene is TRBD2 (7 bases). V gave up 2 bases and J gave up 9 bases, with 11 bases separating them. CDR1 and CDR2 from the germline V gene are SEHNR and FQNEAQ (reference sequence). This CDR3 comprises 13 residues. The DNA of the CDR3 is TGTGCCAGCAGCTTACCGGGGGGCGGTGAGCAGTTCTTC. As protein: CASSLPGGGEQFF.

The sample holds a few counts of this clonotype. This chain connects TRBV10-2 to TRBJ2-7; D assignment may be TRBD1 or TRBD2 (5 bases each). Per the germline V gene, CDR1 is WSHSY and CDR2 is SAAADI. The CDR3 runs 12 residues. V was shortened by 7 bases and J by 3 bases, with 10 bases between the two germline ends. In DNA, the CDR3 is TGCGCCAGCAACGGGGACGGCTACGAGCAGTACTTC. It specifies CASNGDGYEQYF.

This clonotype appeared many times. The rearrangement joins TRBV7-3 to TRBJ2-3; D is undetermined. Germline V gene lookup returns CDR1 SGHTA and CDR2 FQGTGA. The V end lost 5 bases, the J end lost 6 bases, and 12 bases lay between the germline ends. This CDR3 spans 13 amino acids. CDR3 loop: CASSPSGSDTQYF. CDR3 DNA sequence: TGTGCCAGCAGCCCCTCCGGTTCGGATACGCAGTATTTT.

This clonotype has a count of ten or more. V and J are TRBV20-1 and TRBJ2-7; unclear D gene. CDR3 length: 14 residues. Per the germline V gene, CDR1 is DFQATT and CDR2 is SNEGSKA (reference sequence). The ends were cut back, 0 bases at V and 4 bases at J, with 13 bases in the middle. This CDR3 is CSARDLATAYEQYF. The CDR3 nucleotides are TGCAGTGCTAGAGATTTGGCGACTGCTTACGAGCAGTACTTC.

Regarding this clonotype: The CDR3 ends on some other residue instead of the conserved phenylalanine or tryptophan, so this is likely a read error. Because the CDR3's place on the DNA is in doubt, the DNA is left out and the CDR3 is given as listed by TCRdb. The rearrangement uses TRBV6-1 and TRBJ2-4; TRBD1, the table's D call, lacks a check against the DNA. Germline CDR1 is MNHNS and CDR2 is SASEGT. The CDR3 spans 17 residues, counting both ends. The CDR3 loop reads CASSPYRQGGGQKHSVL.

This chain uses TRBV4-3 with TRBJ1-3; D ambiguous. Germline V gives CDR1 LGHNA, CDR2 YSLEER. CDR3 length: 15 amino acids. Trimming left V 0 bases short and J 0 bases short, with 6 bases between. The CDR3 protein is CASSQDRNSGNTIYF. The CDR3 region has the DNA TGCGCCAGCAGCCAAGACAGAAACTCTGGAAACACCATATATTTT.

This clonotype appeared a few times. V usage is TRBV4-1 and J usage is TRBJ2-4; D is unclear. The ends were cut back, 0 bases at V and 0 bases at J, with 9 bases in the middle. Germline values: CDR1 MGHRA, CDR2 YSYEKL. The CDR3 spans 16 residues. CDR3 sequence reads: CASSQEPAIAKNIQYF. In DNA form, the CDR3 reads TGCGCCAGCAGCCAAGAACCTGCAATAGCCAAAAACATTCAGTACTTC.

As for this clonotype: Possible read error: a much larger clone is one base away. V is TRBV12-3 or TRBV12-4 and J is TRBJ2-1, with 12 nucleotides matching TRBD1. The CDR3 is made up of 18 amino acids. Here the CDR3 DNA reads TGTGCCAGCTGTTTCCGGGACAGGGGGCTGAACGCCTACAATGAGCAGTTCTTC. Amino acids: CASCFRDRGLNAYNEQFF.

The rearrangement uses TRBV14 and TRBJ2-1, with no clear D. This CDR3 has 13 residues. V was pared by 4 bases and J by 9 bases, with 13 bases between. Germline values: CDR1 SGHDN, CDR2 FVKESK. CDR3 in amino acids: CASSLELDGEQFF. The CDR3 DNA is TGTGCCAGCAGCCTGGAACTGGACGGTGAGCAGTTCTTC.

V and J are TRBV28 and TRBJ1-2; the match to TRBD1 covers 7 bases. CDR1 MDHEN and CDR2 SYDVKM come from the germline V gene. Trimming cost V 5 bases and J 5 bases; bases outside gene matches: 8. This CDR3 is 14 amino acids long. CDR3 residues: CASSIGTATYGYTF. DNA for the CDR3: TGTGCCAGCAGTATCGGGACAGCTACTTATGGCTACACCTTC.

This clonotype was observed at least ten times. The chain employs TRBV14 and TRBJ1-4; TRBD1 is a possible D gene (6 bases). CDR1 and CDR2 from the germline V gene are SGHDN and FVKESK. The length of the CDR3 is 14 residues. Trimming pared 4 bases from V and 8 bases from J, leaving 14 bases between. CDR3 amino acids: CASSLTRGAEKLFF. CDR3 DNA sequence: TGTGCCAGCAGCCTTACTCGGGGGGCAGAAAAACTGTTTTTT.

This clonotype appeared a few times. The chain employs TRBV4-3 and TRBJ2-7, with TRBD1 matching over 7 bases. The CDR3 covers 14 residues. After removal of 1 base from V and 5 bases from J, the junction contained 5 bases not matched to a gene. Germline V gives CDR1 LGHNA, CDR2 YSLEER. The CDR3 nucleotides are TGCGCCAGCAGCCAAGTCGACAGGGTCCACGAGCAGTACTTC. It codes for CASSQVDRVHEQYF.

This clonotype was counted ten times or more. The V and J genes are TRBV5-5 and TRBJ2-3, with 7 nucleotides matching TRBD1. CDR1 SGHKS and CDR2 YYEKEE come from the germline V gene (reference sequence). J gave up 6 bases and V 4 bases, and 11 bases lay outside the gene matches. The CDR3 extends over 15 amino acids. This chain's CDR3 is CASSLGQALKDTQYF. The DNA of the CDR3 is TGTGCCAGCAGCCTAGGACAGGCGCTCAAGGATACGCAGTATTTT.

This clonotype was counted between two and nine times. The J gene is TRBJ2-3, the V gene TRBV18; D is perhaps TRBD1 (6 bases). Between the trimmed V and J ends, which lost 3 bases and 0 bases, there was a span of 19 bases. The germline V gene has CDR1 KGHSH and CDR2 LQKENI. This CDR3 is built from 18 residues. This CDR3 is CASSPTNPDSPSTDTQYF. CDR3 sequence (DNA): TGTGCCAGCTCACCCACAAACCCGGACAGCCCTAGCACAGATACGCAGTATTTT.

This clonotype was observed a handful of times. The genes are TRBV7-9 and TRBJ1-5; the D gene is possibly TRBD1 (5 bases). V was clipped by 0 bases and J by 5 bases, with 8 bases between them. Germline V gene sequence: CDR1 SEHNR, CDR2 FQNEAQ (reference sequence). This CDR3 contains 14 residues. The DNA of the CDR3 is TGTGCCAGCAGCTTAGCAGGGGCGGATCAGCCCCAGCATTTT. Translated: CASSLAGADQPQHF.

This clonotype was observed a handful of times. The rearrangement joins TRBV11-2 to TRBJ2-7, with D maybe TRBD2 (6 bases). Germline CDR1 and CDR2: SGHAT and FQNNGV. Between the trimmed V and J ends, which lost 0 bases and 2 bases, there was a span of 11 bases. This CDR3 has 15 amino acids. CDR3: CASSLDTGATYEQYF. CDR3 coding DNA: TGTGCCAGCAGCTTAGACACGGGAGCGACCTACGAGCAGTACTTC.